The count of the clone carrying this TCR beta chain is one. Its cognate antigen is unknown. Data came from immunoSEQ multiplex PCR; TCRdb stores just in-frame clones and leaves some out. This sample has about 79,000 clones, with roughly 94% found just once. The sample belongs to a study of T cell responses to AZD1222 COVID-19 vaccine. Study observations and caveats: Spike was spanned by vaccine-associated CD4 TCRs, which were dominant at 160-218 and 743-854. Just five to seven people given AZD1222 tested seropositive at baseline. Repertoires were collected only later (after the peak T cell response had occurred).

The length of the CDR3 is 16 residues. Germline lookup yields CDR1 SGHTS and CDR2 YDEGEE. V gave up 2 bases and J gave up 5 bases; unmatched junction bases: 11. This sequence joins TRBV5-8 and TRBJ2-7; 9 bases line up with TRBD1. This specimen consisted of peripheral blood, obtained on day 0 of MenACWY control vaccination. The sequence was collected from an adult in good health. The CDR3 sequence is CASSLPPGQGVHEQYF. CDR3 DNA sequence: TGTGCCAGCAGCTTACCCCCGGGACAGGGTGTCCACGAGCAGTACTTC.